This T cell receptor (beta chain) emerged from a study of CD8+ T cells in alopecia areata. Study as a whole: For the treated group, dosing was oral tofacitinib at 5 to 10 mg twice daily.

RNA extraction was followed by reverse transcription into cDNA, which acted as the sequencing template. Only in-frame clones appear in the TCRdb table, and some are missing; sequencing was by immunoSEQ multiplex PCR. The table shows about 200,000 clones, with about two fifths occurring only once. The treatment: oral pan-JAK inhibitor, 5-10 mg twice daily. The investigators collected lesional scalp punch biopsies and peripheral blood from alopecia areata patients. Per germline, CDR1 SEHNR and CDR2 FQNEAQ (reference sequence). V shed 5 bases, J shed 2 bases, and the junction held 2 bases outside the gene matches. The CDR3 length is 14 residues. Study-wide results and limits: In scalp, tofacitinib significantly decreased clonality and expanded CD8+ clones among the top 100. Numerous expanded lesional clones remained in scalp and blood during tofacitinib.

In its sample, this clone was seen once. The antigen remains unidentified. The clonotype was recovered from a human donor with alopecia areata. The material sequenced was CD4+ T cells sorted from blood, taken at approximately week 34, from a patient treated with tofacitinib. This sequence joins TRBV7-9 and TRBJ2-5; TRBD1 matches 10 bases. Written as DNA, the CDR3 is TGTGCCAGCAGCCGGGACAGGGGACAAGAGACCCAGTACTTC. Its translation is CASSRDRGQETQYF.